A selection of T cell receptor beta chains follows, all from one sample in a study of memory CD4+ T cells and cytomegalovirus serostatus. The protocol was immunoSEQ multiplex PCR, while the TCRdb copy is restricted to in-frame clones and leaves out a portion. The table records about 59,000 clones, 80% to 85% of them present only once. The specimen sequenced was memory CD4+ T cells from blood. The receptors here all came from an adult in good health and CMV-seronegative. Each CDR3 is given with its conserved first and last residue. The listing skips clone size in some rows; elsewhere it reads once, few, many or a size class.

clone_size v_call cdr3_aa
. TRBV18 CASSSGRSSYNEQFF
. TRBV4-3 CASSPTPLGGGRANYEQYF
. TRBV7-2 CASSRDTRSNEQFF
. TRBV11-3 CASSLAQEKQYF
. TRBV29-1 CSVGDWTEAFF
. TRBV5-1 CASSFSGRAFGTGELFF
once TRBV10-2 CASREGPTNEKLFF
few TRBV5-1 CASSQQGRTNEKLFF
. TRBV19 CASSFSADYGYTF
few TRBV11-1 CASSLAISTGVQETQYF
. TRBV18 CASSPTGSRNEQYF
. TRBV5-4 CASSQGLAGGYQETQYF
once TRBV7-2 CASSSYNYGYTF
. TRBV11-2 CASSLVGASYTF
. TRBV7-2 CASSSGLGTTGEQFF
. TRBV6-6 CASSYLNPPEQFF
. TRBV4-2 CASSQDPVPTGELFF
. TRBV2 CASSGEGSQPQHF
. TRBV9 CASSAGTGHGELFF
. TRBV21-1 CASSKAYPGRETQYF
once TRBV19 CASSIERDGNEKLFF
few TRBV5-6 CASSPGPTSNEQFF
. TRBV4-3 CASSQELTGGGYTF
. TRBV9 CASSGSGGEEKLFF
. TRBV4-1 CASSQTSRRGEQYF
. TRBV6-1 CASSELNEQFF
few TRBV11-1 CASSLGHPVLSYEQYF
. TRBV5-1 CASSLRQGAGNEQFF
. TRBV18 CASSPYIKDGYTF
. TRBV29-1 CSVEVRKTGPFNEQFF
. TRBV7-3 CASSFGPGSGVTGELFF
once TRBV28 CASSFRLAGAKGDEQYF
. TRBV5-1 CASSSARPNEKLFF
. TRBV29-1 CSVEEGGGFLTF
. TRBV5-1 CASSLASSRYGYTF
. TRBV12-5 CASGLRGEQYF
. TRBV30 CAWSKGGNQPQHF
. TRBV25-1 CASRGQLNTDTQYF
. TRBV10-3 CAISEDWGGTNTQYF
. TRBV7-9 CASSLLSQGGGYTF
. TRBV12-5 CASGLDGGHRAKNIQYF
once TRBV6-5 CASSQGQGDQPQHF